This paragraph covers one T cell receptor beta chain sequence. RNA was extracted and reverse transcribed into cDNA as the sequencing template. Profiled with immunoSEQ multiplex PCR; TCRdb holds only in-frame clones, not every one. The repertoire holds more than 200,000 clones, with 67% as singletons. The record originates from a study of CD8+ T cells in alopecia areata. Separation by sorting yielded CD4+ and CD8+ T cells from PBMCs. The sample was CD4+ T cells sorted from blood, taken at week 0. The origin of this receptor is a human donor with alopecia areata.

CDR3 sequence (DNA): TGTGCCTGGAGTGCAGAGCGGAGGCACGAGCAGTACTTC. It specifies CAWSAERRHEQYF. The V gene is TRBV30, the J gene TRBJ2-7; perhaps TRBD2 as D (5 bases). Trimming took 1 base from V and 5 from J, leaving 12 bases between them. In germline, CDR1 is GTSNPN, CDR2 SVGIG (reference sequence). The CDR3 has 13 amino acids. The full variable domain, with the rest looked up from reference TRBV30 and TRBJ2-7, is SQTIHQWPATLVQPVGSPLSLECTVEGTSNPNLYWYRQAAGRGLQLLFYSVGIGQISSEVPQNLSASRPQDRQFILSSKKLLLSDSGFYLCAWSAERRHEQYFGPGTRLTVT.